A single sample is the source of the 30 T cell receptor beta chains below, sequenced in a study of post-analysis software for immune sequencing data (dated by TCRdb to the mid-2010s). Overall study outcomes, separate from this receptor: Roughly 5 TRBV segments, including TRBV5-6, TRBV5-1 and TRBV20-1, were significantly more frequent in patients than controls.

Library creation used PCR. The reads were generated on an Illumina HiSeq 2500. Unique molecular identifiers were incorporated into TCR beta cDNA libraries to reduce PCR and sequencing biases. Clones were called with MiXCR by TCRdb after fastp trimmed the public reads at Q25, and only in-frame beta chains were retained. CDR3 protein sequences are deduplicated, and each keeps its most common genes and DNA. The sample has about 200,000 distinct CDR3 sequences on record, roughly 30% of them singletons. 3% to 3.5% of the sample belongs to the ten largest clones. These receptors have no known antigen. The sequenced material came from blood. The receptor source for this set is a girl aged 2-17 years with multiple sclerosis.

This clonotype was seen ten or more times. The chain carries TRBV7-9 and TRBJ2-4, with D perhaps assigned TRBD1 or TRBD2 (6 bases each). This CDR3 spans 15 amino acids. V was clipped by 7 bases and J by 6 bases, with 19 bases between them. Per germline, CDR1 SEHNR and CDR2 FQNEAQ (reference sequence). CDR3 nucleotide sequence: TGTGCCAGCACCCCGAGGGGGGAGCCGACAAACATTCAGTACTTC. It translates to CASTPRGEPTNIQYF. Filled out from reference TRBV7-9 and TRBJ2-4, the complete variable domain reads DTGVSQNPRHKITKRGQNVTFRCDPISEHNRLYWYRQTLGQGPEFLTYFQNEAQLEKSRLLSDRFSAERPKGSFSTLEIQRTEQGDSAMYLCASTPRGEPTNIQYFGAGTRLSVL.

This rearrangement joins TRBV15 to TRBJ1-5; D not resolved. Germline CDR1 and CDR2: LNHNV and YYDKDF (reference sequence). V was shortened by 0 bases and J by 2 bases, with 5 bases between the two germline ends. This CDR3 contains 14 residues. CDR3 nucleotides: TGTGCCACCAGCAGAGATTTGGGCAATCAGCCCCAGCATTTT. Translation gives CATSRDLGNQPQHF.

This clonotype was found many times. V gene TRBV5-1 combines with J gene TRBJ2-1; D remains ambiguous. The germline V gene has CDR1 SGHRS and CDR2 YFSETQ. The CDR3 is 12 amino acids. V lost 3 bases to trimming and J lost 4 bases, with 5 bases between them. Here the CDR3 reads CASSSGYNEQFF. CDR3 DNA sequence: TGCGCCAGCAGCTCGGGTTACAATGAGCAGTTCTTC.

To note about this clonotype: A single base separates this from a much larger clone, so it may be a read error. The V call is TRBV5-1, the J call TRBJ2-7; TRBD2 agrees at 8 bases. The CDR3 spans 15 residues. Germline V gene data show CDR1 as SGHRS and CDR2 as YFSETQ. The CDR3 spells CTSSPRTSFSYEQYF. As DNA, the CDR3 is TGCACCAGCAGCCCCCGGACTAGCTTCTCCTACGAGCAGTACTTC.

The chain links TRBV7-2 to TRBJ2-5, with 8 bases lining up with TRBD2. The V gene end was trimmed by 5 bases and the J gene end by 1 base; junction bases not matched to a gene: 3. Germline CDR1 is SGHTA and CDR2 is FQGNSA. The CDR3 loop spans 14 amino acids. CDR3 bases: TGTGCCAGCAGCCGCAGCGGGGGCCAAGAGACCCAGTACTTC. Protein: CASSRSGGQETQYF.

Ten or more counts support this clonotype. This chain connects TRBV7-8 to TRBJ2-7; D is undetermined. The V end was cut by 1 base, the J end by 1 base, with 5 bases between. This CDR3 comprises 13 residues. The V gene's germline CDR1 is SGHVS and CDR2 FQNEAQ. The CDR3 DNA sequence: TGTGCCAGCAGCTTAGATCTTTCCTACGAGCAGTACTTC. Protein: CASSLDLSYEQYF. Using reference TRBV7-8 and TRBJ2-7 for the parts outside the CDR3, the full variable domain is GAGVSQSPRYKVAKRGQDVALRCDPISGHVSLFWYQQALGQGPEFLTYFQNEAQLDKSGLPSDRFFAERPEGSVSTLKIQRTQQEDSAVYLCASSLDLSYEQYFGPGTRLTVT.

A few counts support this clonotype. This chain links TRBV20-1 with TRBJ1-5, with a weak D call TRBD1 (5 bases). With 3 bases removed from V and 8 bases from J, the gap between germline ends came to 14 bases. Per germline, CDR1 DFQATT and CDR2 SNEGSKA (reference sequence). CDR3 size: 13 residues. The CDR3 region is CSARFGGYEPQHF. In nucleotides, the CDR3 is TGCAGTGCTAGGTTTGGGGGGTATGAGCCCCAGCATTTT.

This clonotype was counted a few times. V gene TRBV6-1 combines with J gene TRBJ1-1; 7 nucleotides line up with TRBD1. After removal of 10 bases from V and 1 base from J, the junction contained 3 bases not matched to a gene. Germline V CDR1 and CDR2: MNHNS, SASEGT. The CDR3 contains 12 residues. CDR3 nucleotides: TGTGCCACCAGACAGGGGAACACTGAAGCTTTCTTT. This codes for CATRQGNTEAFF.

This clonotype turned up a few times. The J gene is TRBJ1-1, the V gene TRBV5-1; D gene ambiguous. Trimming removed 4 bases from V and 7 bases from J, with 17 bases in between. CDR3 length: 14 amino acids. Germline assignment: CDR1 SGHRS and CDR2 YFSETQ. The CDR3 nucleotides read TGCGCCAGCAGCCATACTAAATTATCGGGTGAAGCTTTCTTT. It is translated as CASSHTKLSGEAFF.

Ten or more counts support this clonotype. V and J are TRBV29-1 and TRBJ1-2; weak D call: TRBD1 (5 bases). The germline gives CDR1 SQVTM, CDR2 ANQGSEA. This CDR3 contains 13 residues. V lost 5 bases and J lost 7, with 17 bases in between. The CDR3, as DNA: TGCAGCGTTCGGACAAATAACGCAAGTGGCTACACCTTC. Encoded protein: CSVRTNNASGYTF.

This clonotype has a count of ten or more. V gene TRBV4-1 combines with J gene TRBJ2-3, with D perhaps assigned TRBD1 or TRBD2 (5 bases each). V was trimmed by 2 bases and J by 2 bases, leaving 8 bases between them. The germline V gene has CDR1 MGHRA and CDR2 YSYEKL. CDR3 length equals 14 residues. The CDR3 is CASSQPGPTDTQYF. In DNA form, the CDR3 reads TGCGCCAGCAGCCAACCGGGACCCACAGATACGCAGTATTTT.

In the case of this clonotype: Mismatch with germline at one junction end may stem from a read error. CDR3 DNA: TGCGCCAACAGCTTCCTAGGGGACTTCTCCTACGAGCAGTACTTC. Its protein product is CANSFLGDFSYEQYF. The chain is built from TRBV5-1 and TRBJ2-7; weak D call: TRBD2 (6 bases). The CDR3 spans 15 residues. Germline CDR1 SGHRS, CDR2 YFSETQ.

CDR3 in amino acids: CASRRSRDGETQYF. CDR3 coding DNA: TGTGCCAGCAGACGATCACGGGATGGGGAGACCCAGTACTTC. The chain carries TRBV7-2 and TRBJ2-5; possible D gene TRBD2, 5 bases. The V and J ends lost 6 bases and 5 bases respectively, with 16 bases between them. This CDR3 comprises 14 residues. Germline CDR1 reads SGHTA; CDR2 reads FQGNSA.

This clonotype came up many times. V gene TRBV12-3 or TRBV12-4 combines with J gene TRBJ1-2; D is uncertain. Trimming removed 6 bases from V and 4 bases from J, with 15 bases in between. This CDR3 contains 14 residues. The CDR3 DNA sequence: TGTGCCAGCAGAGGACCGGTGGGCTCCTATGGCTACACCTTC. Translation: CASRGPVGSYGYTF.

This clonotype was recorded once. This rearrangement joins TRBV6-1 to TRBJ2-7; 9 bases align to TRBD2. The CDR3 runs 14 residues. Germline trimming cut 4 bases from V and 7 bases from J; bases unmatched to any gene: 8. The germline V gene has CDR1 MNHNS and CDR2 SASEGT. The CDR3 loop reads CASSGDGTSLEQYF. For the CDR3, the DNA is TGTGCCAGCAGTGGCGACGGGACTAGCCTTGAGCAGTACTTC.

In this sample, this clonotype turned up once. A much larger clone differs by one base, so this may be a read error. This chain links TRBV6-2 or TRBV6-3 with TRBJ2-1; maybe TRBD2 (5 bases). V lost 7 bases, J lost 5 bases, and 18 bases lay in between. Germline CDR1 MNHEY, CDR2 SVGEGT. This CDR3 has 15 amino acids. The CDR3 loop reads CASIQVGSVNNEQFF. In DNA, the CDR3 is TGTGCCAGCATCCAGGTTGGTAGCGTAAACAATGAGCAGTTCTTC.

This clonotype was counted many times. The rearrangement uses TRBV6-1 and TRBJ2-7, with D maybe TRBD1 (6 bases). CDR3 length: 13 residues. Trimming pared 6 bases from V and 5 bases from J, leaving 14 bases between. Looked up from germline, CDR1 is MNHNS and CDR2 is SASEGT. This CDR3 reads CASRPTGGDEQYF. The DNA of the CDR3 is TGTGCCAGCAGGCCGACAGGTGGGGACGAGCAGTACTTC.

V and J are TRBV5-5 and TRBJ1-1, with D possibly being TRBD1 (6 bases). CDR1 is SGHKS, CDR2 YYEKEE, per germline (reference sequence). V lost 0 bases, J lost 1 base, and 13 bases lay in between. This CDR3 contains 16 residues. DNA for the CDR3: TGTGCCAGCAGCTTGGCTGGGGGCGCGGCGAACACTGAAGCTTTCTTT. Translation gives CASSLAGGAANTEAFF.

Regarding this clonotype: The junction departs from germline at one end; a sequencing error may be responsible. The chain is built from TRBV20-1 and TRBJ1-3, with 8 positions matching TRBD1. CDR1 DFQATT and CDR2 SNEGSKA come from the germline V gene (reference sequence). The CDR3 runs to 16 residues. The CDR3 reads CNARTLGTGSGNTIYF. In DNA form, the CDR3 reads TGCAATGCTAGAACCTTGGGGACAGGCTCTGGAAACACCATATATTTT.

This clonotype was recorded at least ten times. This chain connects TRBV12-3 or TRBV12-4 to TRBJ2-1; no reliable D call. Trimming removed 1 base from V and 8 bases from J, with 3 bases in between. The length of the CDR3 is 11 residues. CDR3 sequence (DNA): TGTGCCAGCAGTTTAGAGGATGAGCAGTTCTTC. It encodes CASSLEDEQFF.

A note on this clonotype: A much larger clonotype is one base distant, so this may be a read error. The rearrangement links TRBV10-3 to TRBJ1-2; D unresolved. The length of the CDR3 is 14 residues. Germline CDR1 ENHRY, CDR2 SYGVKD. Trimming pared 6 bases from V and 3 bases from J, leaving 14 bases between. CDR3 loop: CAIRERSEDYGYTF. The CDR3 region has the DNA TGTGCCATCAGGGAACGTTCGGAAGACTATGGCTACACCTTC.

This clonotype was seen more than once but under ten times. V gene TRBV6-1 combines with J gene TRBJ1-2; 9 bases fit TRBD1. This CDR3 has 15 residues. Germline values: CDR1 MNHNS, CDR2 SASEGT. Trimming at V came to 0 bases and at J to 8 bases, leaving 7 bases not matched to a gene. CDR3: CASSEAAQGARGYTF. In nucleotides, the CDR3 is TGTGCCAGCAGTGAAGCTGCACAGGGGGCCCGCGGCTACACCTTC.

This rearrangement joins TRBV5-1 to TRBJ1-1; TRBD1 might be the D (6 bases). The germline CDR1 and CDR2 sequences are SGHRS and YFSETQ. V shed 0 bases and J shed 2 bases, with 11 bases lying between them. This CDR3 is built from 15 residues. In DNA form, the CDR3 reads TGCGCCAGCAGCTTGGACCGGACAGTTAACACTGAAGCTTTCTTT. Translated, it gives CASSLDRTVNTEAFF.

Ten or more counts support this clonotype. The chain joins TRBV20-1 to TRBJ1-4, with D tentatively TRBD1 (6 bases). This CDR3 has 13 amino acids. V lost 6 bases to trimming and J lost 8 bases, with 16 bases between them. Per germline, CDR1 DFQATT and CDR2 SNEGSKA (reference sequence). The CDR3: CSAHPRGWEKLFF. The CDR3 DNA reads as TGCAGTGCCCACCCCAGGGGTTGGGAAAAACTGTTTTTT.

This clonotype showed up just a few times. This sequence joins TRBV5-5 and TRBJ1-4; D unclear. CDR1 is SGHKS and CDR2 is YYEKEE in the germline V gene (reference sequence). This CDR3 is built from 16 residues. Trimming took 6 bases from V and 1 from J, leaving 16 bases between them. As DNA, the CDR3 is TGTGCCAGCACCCCTCTTCCGGGAATAACTAATGAAAAACTGTTTTTT. Protein sequence: CASTPLPGITNEKLFF.

This sequence joins TRBV5-1 and TRBJ2-5; possibly TRBD2 for D (6 bases). V lost 2 bases and J lost 2, with 10 bases in between. The CDR3 spans 14 residues. Germline V lookup: CDR1 SGHRS, CDR2 YFSETQ. This CDR3 is CASSFGGTQETQYF. DNA for the CDR3: TGCGCCAGCAGCTTCGGCGGGACTCAAGAGACCCAGTACTTC.

This clonotype occurred many times. V and J are TRBV5-1 and TRBJ2-1; 14 bases agree with TRBD2. This CDR3 is built from 15 residues. The germline V gene encodes CDR1 SGHRS and CDR2 YFSETQ. The J segment lost 3 bases and the V segment lost 4 bases, leaving 0 bases of the junction unmatched. CDR3 protein: CASSGTSGSYNEQFF. CDR3 coding DNA: TGCGCCAGCAGCGGGACTAGCGGGAGCTACAATGAGCAGTTCTTC.

This clonotype was counted once. CDR3 nucleotide sequence: TGTGCCACCGCGGGACGGACGTACACTGAAGCTTTCTTT. Translating it yields CATAGRTYTEAFF. J is TRBJ1-1 and V is TRBV28; D perhaps matches TRBD1 (5 bases). Trimming pared 10 bases from V and 3 bases from J, leaving 15 bases between. The CDR3 totals 13 residues. CDR1 and CDR2 from the germline V gene are MDHEN and SYDVKM.

As concerns this clonotype: A much more abundant neighbour one base away suggests this may be a read error. The rearrangement joins TRBV11-2 to TRBJ2-7; 7 bases agree with TRBD2. CDR3 size: 15 residues. V gave up 6 bases and J gave up 6 bases; unmatched junction bases: 14. CDR1 and CDR2 from the germline V gene are SGHAT and FQNNGV. CDR3 sequence (DNA): TGTGCCAGCAGGCCGACTAGCAGGAGGGCCCGCGAGCAGTACTTC. It translates to CASRPTSRRAREQYF.

This clonotype was counted at least ten times. The chain uses TRBV28 and TRBJ2-1, with 7 positions matching TRBD1. The length of the CDR3 is 14 residues. Germline values: CDR1 MDHEN, CDR2 SYDVKM. V shed 5 bases and J 7 bases; nucleotides not matched to a gene: 8. The DNA of the CDR3 is TGTGCCAGCAGTCGCCCGGACAGGTGGAATGAGCAGTTCTTC. Residues: CASSRPDRWNEQFF. Filled out from reference TRBV28 and TRBJ2-1, the complete variable domain reads DVKVTQSSRYLVKRTGEKVFLECVQDMDHENMFWYRQDPGLGLRLIYFSYDVKMKEKGDIPEGYSVSREKKERFSLILESASTNQTSMYLCASSRPDRWNEQFFGPGTRLTVL.